The rows below give T cell receptor beta chains drawn from one sample of a study of blood T cell dynamics during melanoma immunotherapy. Libraries were prepared by immunoSEQ multiplex PCR; TCRdb keeps only in-frame clonotypes and omits some of them. The table shows 10,000 to 15,000 clones, with under 95% occurring only once. The sequenced sample was effector memory CD8+ T cells from blood, obtained from a patient treated with checkpoint blockade. Every receptor here comes from a human donor with melanoma. Each CDR3 is given with its conserved first and last residue. Fields, in order: CDR3 length, J gene, V gene, clone size, CDR3 protein. Rows may omit the clone size; those that give it use once, few, many or a size class.

>13|TRBJ2-7|TRBV19|NA
CASSAGSAYEQYF
>16|TRBJ1-5|TRBV27|NA
CASSLSMAGSNQPQHF
>15|TRBJ2-7|TRBV6-5|once
CASSQMASAIYEQYF
>15|TRBJ2-7|TRBV7-9|NA
CASSLAGTGHYEQYF
>12|NA|TRBV6-5|once
CATKGQGHEQYF
>18|TRBJ2-2|TRBV4-3|NA
CASSQGLTPGLEVGELFF
>14|TRBJ1-1|TRBV29-1|NA
CSVDMGAMNTEAFF
>15|TRBJ2-2|TRBV4-1|NA
CASSLGLGGTGELFF
>13|TRBJ1-1|TRBV19|NA
CASHPGGVTEAFF
>15|TRBJ2-1|TRBV9|NA
CASSPSGHPYNEQFF
>14|TRBJ2-3|TRBV7-9|NA
CASSLEADTDTQYF